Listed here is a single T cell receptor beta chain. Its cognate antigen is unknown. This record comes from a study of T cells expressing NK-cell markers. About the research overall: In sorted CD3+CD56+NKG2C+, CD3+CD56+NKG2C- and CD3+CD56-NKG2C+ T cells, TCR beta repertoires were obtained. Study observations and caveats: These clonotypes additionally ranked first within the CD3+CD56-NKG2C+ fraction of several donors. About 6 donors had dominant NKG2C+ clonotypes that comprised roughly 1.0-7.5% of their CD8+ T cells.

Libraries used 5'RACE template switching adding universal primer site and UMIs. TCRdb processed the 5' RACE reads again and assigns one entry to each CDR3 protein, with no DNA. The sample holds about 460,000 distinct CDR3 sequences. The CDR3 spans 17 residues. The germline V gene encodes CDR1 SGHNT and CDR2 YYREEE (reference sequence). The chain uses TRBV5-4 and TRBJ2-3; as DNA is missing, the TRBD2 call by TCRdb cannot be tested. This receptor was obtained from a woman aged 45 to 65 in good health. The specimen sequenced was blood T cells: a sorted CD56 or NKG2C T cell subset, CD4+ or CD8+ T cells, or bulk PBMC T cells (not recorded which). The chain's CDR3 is CASSSTGGRAPTDTQYF.